The 18 T cell receptor beta chains presented below share a single source sample, sequenced in a study of tumor-infiltrating lymphocytes in localized non-small cell lung cancer. The protocol was immunoSEQ multiplex PCR, while the TCRdb copy is restricted to in-frame clones and leaves out a portion. The sample includes about 12,000 clones, 65% to 85% seen only once; the top ten take approximately 12%. Material for sequencing was lung tumor tissue. Receptors originate from a human donor with non-small cell lung cancer.

By sample share, this clone is medium-sized. This rearrangement joins TRBV7-9 to TRBJ1-6; D is undetermined. The CDR3 spans 14 residues. V was cut by 5 bases and J by 6 bases, with 11 bases left in between. Germline assignment: CDR1 SEHNR and CDR2 FQNEAQ (reference sequence). In DNA form, the CDR3 reads TGTGCCAGCAGCGACCCCGGGGTTAATTCACCCCTCCACTTT. It is translated as CASSDPGVNSPLHF.

The chain uses TRBV6-5 and TRBJ2-5, with D perhaps matching TRBD2 (7 bases). The CDR3 covers 13 residues. The V end lost 6 bases, the J end lost 5 bases, and 13 bases lay between the germline ends. From germline, CDR1 is MNHEY and CDR2 SVGAGI. CDR3 loop: CASSGGRIETQYF. The CDR3 nucleotides are TGTGCCAGCAGCGGGGGGCGAATCGAGACCCAGTACTTC.

The V gene is TRBV6-5, the J gene TRBJ1-1; no firm D call. The germline CDR1 and CDR2 sequences are MNHEY and SVGAGI. This CDR3 has 14 amino acids. V shed 0 bases and J shed 5 bases, with 10 bases lying between them. The CDR3 sequence is CASSYSRWRTEAFF. Written as DNA, the CDR3 is TGTGCCAGCAGTTACTCGAGATGGAGAACTGAAGCTTTCTTT.

The rearrangement uses TRBV7-7 and TRBJ2-7, with D hard to call. CDR3 size: 14 residues. V was shortened by 2 bases and J by 2 bases, with 10 bases between the two germline ends. Germline CDR1 and CDR2: SSHAT and FNYEAQ (reference sequence). The CDR3 nucleotides read TGTGCCAGCAGCTTATCTAAGGAACCCTACGAGCAGTACTTC. This sequence encodes CASSLSKEPYEQYF.

This clone was detected only once. V gene TRBV7-9 combines with J gene TRBJ1-1; D is ambiguous. Trimming took 0 bases from V and 1 from J, leaving 15 bases between them. This CDR3 contains 17 residues. Germline-derived CDR1 and CDR2 are SEHNR and FQNEAQ (reference sequence). For the CDR3, the DNA is TGTGCCAGCAGCTTAGCCCAAACTACTGCGGGGAACACTGAAGCTTTCTTT. This sequence encodes CASSLAQTTAGNTEAFF. The entire variable domain, with the rest obtained from reference TRBV7-9 and TRBJ1-1, is as follows: DTGVSQNPRHKITKRGQNVTFRCDPISEHNRLYWYRQTLGQGPEFLTYFQNEAQLEKSRLLSDRFSAERPKGSFSTLEIQRTEQGDSAMYLCASSLAQTTAGNTEAFFGQGTRLTVV.

The chain is built from TRBV5-4 and TRBJ1-6; 8 bases align to TRBD1. The CDR3 extends over 18 amino acids. Germline CDR1 is SGHNT and CDR2 is YYREEE (reference sequence). Trimming took 3 bases from V and 8 from J; bases not matched to a gene: 16. CDR3 loop: CASSSGTGGAGAYSPLHF. The CDR3 DNA is TGTGCCAGCAGCTCCGGGACAGGAGGGGCCGGGGCTTATTCACCCCTCCACTTT.

The CDR3 sequence is CASSPTGQGGSETQYF. The CDR3 DNA is TGTGCCAGCTCACCAACGGGACAGGGGGGTTCGGAGACCCAGTACTTC. The rearrangement uses TRBV18 and TRBJ2-5; TRBD1 agrees at 11 bases. The CDR3 sequence is 16 residues long. CDR1 is KGHSH, CDR2 LQKENI, per germline. The V gene end was trimmed by 2 bases and the J gene end by 5 bases; junction bases not matched to a gene: 7.

The count of this clone is one. The genes are TRBV19 and TRBJ1-5; possibly TRBD1 for D (5 bases). Trimming took 3 bases from V and 4 from J, leaving 13 bases between them. The CDR3 runs 15 residues. CDR1 and CDR2 from the germline V gene are LNHDA and SQIVND (reference sequence). The CDR3 nucleotides read TGTGCCAGTAGTATCTTCCACGGGGGTAATCAGCCCCAGCATTTT. Amino acid sequence: CASSIFHGGNQPQHF. Drawing the rest from reference TRBV19 and TRBJ1-5, the complete variable domain is DGGITQSPKYLFRKEGQNVTLSCEQNLNHDAMYWYRQDPGQGLRLIYYSQIVNDFQKGDIAEGYSVSREKKESFPLTVTSAQKNPTAFYLCASSIFHGGNQPQHFGDGTRLSIL.

The genes are TRBV27 and TRBJ2-4; D uncertain. Trimming cost V 11 bases and J 0 bases, with 11 bases left between them. Germline V lookup: CDR1 MNHEY, CDR2 SMNVEV (reference sequence). This CDR3 region has 13 residues. In DNA, the CDR3 is TGTGCCGCCAAAGAACTAGCCAAAAACATTCAGTACTTC. This gives the protein CAAKELAKNIQYF.

The chain carries TRBV4-3 and TRBJ1-2; D is uncertain. This CDR3 has 14 residues. Germline V gives CDR1 LGHNA, CDR2 YSLEER. Between the trimmed V and J ends, which lost 0 bases and 5 bases, there was a span of 10 bases. DNA of the CDR3: TGCGCCAGCAGCCAAGACGTGAAGAGGTATGGCTACACCTTC. The encoded protein is CASSQDVKRYGYTF.

By share of the sample, this clone is medium-sized. The chain is built from TRBV5-1 and TRBJ2-1; no reliable D call. The CDR3 contains 16 residues. The ends were cut back, 0 bases at V and 4 bases at J, with 14 bases in the middle. Germline loops: CDR1 SGHRS, CDR2 YFSETQ. The CDR3 protein is CASSLETGWGYNEQFF. Here the CDR3 DNA reads TGCGCCAGCAGCTTGGAGACTGGGTGGGGATACAATGAGCAGTTCTTC.

A word on this clone: The junction departs from the called germline gene at one end, perhaps through a read error. J is TRBJ2-1 and V is TRBV30, with D perhaps matching TRBD1 or TRBD2 (5 bases each). The V gene's germline CDR1 is GTSNPN and CDR2 SVGIG (reference sequence). The CDR3 totals 16 residues. The CDR3 region is CASSGGLGLGDNEQFF. As DNA, the CDR3 is TGTGCCTCGAGTGGGGGTCTTGGGTTGGGGGACAATGAGCAGTTCTTC.

This chain links TRBV2 with TRBJ2-2; tentative D call: TRBD2 (7 bases). The CDR3 length is 15 residues. In germline, CDR1 is SNHLY, CDR2 FYNNEI. Trimming shortened V by 4 bases and J by 8 bases, and 17 bases separated the two germline ends. The CDR3 DNA follows: TGTGCCAGCAGTGGCGGGACTCGGGGGGCTGGGGAGCTGTTTTTT. As protein: CASSGGTRGAGELFF.

V usage is TRBV4-1 and J usage is TRBJ1-6, with D perhaps matching TRBD1 (6 bases). Trimming left V 2 bases short and J 11 bases short, with 13 bases between. Germline loops: CDR1 MGHRA, CDR2 YSYEKL. The length of the CDR3 is 14 residues. CDR3 residues: CASSQMGHQTPLHF. In DNA, the CDR3 is TGCGCCAGCAGCCAAATGGGACATCAAACACCCCTCCACTTT.

This chain links TRBV4-1 with TRBJ2-7; D not resolved. V was shortened by 1 base and J by 4 bases, with 8 bases between the two germline ends. CDR1 is MGHRA and CDR2 is YSYEKL in the germline V gene. The CDR3 totals 13 residues. CDR3 protein: CASSQGPMYEQYF. The DNA of the CDR3 is TGCGCCAGCAGCCAAGGACCCATGTACGAGCAGTACTTC.

This sequence joins TRBV27 and TRBJ2-7, with D possibly matching TRBD1 (5 bases). CDR1 and CDR2 (germline): MNHEY, SMNVEV (reference sequence). The CDR3 length is 15 residues. Trimming shortened V by 4 bases and J by 3 bases, and 16 bases separated the two germline ends. For the CDR3, the DNA is TGTGCCAGCAGTTCCTCTGAGACAGACTTCTACGAGCAGTACTTC. Its protein is CASSSSETDFYEQYF.

The rearrangement uses TRBV5-1 and TRBJ2-7, with TRBD2 identical over 10 bases. The germline V gene has CDR1 SGHRS and CDR2 YFSETQ. V was clipped by 4 bases and J by 5 bases; unmatched bases: 6. The CDR3 loop spans 14 amino acids. CDR3 coding DNA: TGCGCCAGCAGCCCCGGGACTAGCGAGAACGAGCAGTACTTC. Its translation: CASSPGTSENEQYF.

This clone is medium-sized within its sample. The V gene is TRBV14, the J gene TRBJ1-2, with 12 bases lining up with TRBD1. The trim removed 7 bases at V and 6 bases at J, leaving 6 bases unmatched. The germline V gene encodes CDR1 SGHDN and CDR2 FVKESK. There are 14 residues in the CDR3. CDR3 bases: TGTGCCAGCACTACCGGGACAGGGGGCGATGGCTACACCTTC. It specifies CASTTGTGGDGYTF.